The present entry profiles one TCR beta chain with its context. These data originate in a study of blood T cells in healthy people across ages. Study-wide context: Template-switching capture recovered about one barcoded beta molecule per two T cells.

A sample-barcoded 5' primer and a J-beta primer mix were used in a second PCR of roughly 6 to 12 cycles. With 12 random nucleotides, a template-switch adaptor tagged each individual cDNA molecule. MiXCR was run by TCRdb on the 5' RACE reads, yielding one entry per CDR3 protein. There are about 1.1 million distinct CDR3 sequences in the sample; around two fifths occur only once, and less than 15% lies in the top ten. The CDR3 loop spans 23 amino acids. Trimming at V came to 5 bases and at J to 0 bases, leaving 22 bases not matched to a gene. V and J are TRBV12-3 or TRBV12-4 and TRBJ2-3; TRBD2 matches 14 bases. The source of this sequence is a man aged 18 to 30 in good health. Sequencing input: blood. DNA for the CDR3: TGTGCCAGCAGTAATGGGCAGGGGTGGACTGGGACTAGCGGGGGCCGTAGCACAGATACGCAGTATTTT. This translates into CASSNGQGWTGTSGGRSTDTQYF.